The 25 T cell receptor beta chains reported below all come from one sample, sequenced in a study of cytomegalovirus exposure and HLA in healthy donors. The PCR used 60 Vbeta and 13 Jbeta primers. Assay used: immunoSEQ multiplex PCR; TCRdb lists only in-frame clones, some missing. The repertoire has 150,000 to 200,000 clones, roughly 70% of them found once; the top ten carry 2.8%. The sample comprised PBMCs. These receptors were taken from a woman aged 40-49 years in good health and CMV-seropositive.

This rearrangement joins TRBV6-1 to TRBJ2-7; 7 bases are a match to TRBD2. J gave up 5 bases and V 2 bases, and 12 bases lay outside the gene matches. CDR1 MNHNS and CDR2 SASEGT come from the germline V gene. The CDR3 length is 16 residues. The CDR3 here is CASSENAREGGDEQYF. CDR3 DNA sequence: TGTGCCAGCAGTGAAAATGCTAGAGAGGGAGGGGACGAGCAGTACTTC.

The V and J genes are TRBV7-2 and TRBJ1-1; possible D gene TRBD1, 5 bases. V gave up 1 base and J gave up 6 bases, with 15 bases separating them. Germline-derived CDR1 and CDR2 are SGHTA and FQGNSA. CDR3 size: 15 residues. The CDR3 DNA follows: TGTGCCAGCAGCTTAGTGCCGCGGCAGGGCCCTGAAGCTTTCTTT. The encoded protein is CASSLVPRQGPEAFF. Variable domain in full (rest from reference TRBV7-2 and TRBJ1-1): GAGVSQSPSNKVTEKGKDVELRCDPISGHTALYWYRQSLGQGLEFLIYFQGNSAPDKSGLPSDRFSAERTGGSVSTLTIQRTQQEDSAVYLCASSLVPRQGPEAFFGQGTRLTVV.

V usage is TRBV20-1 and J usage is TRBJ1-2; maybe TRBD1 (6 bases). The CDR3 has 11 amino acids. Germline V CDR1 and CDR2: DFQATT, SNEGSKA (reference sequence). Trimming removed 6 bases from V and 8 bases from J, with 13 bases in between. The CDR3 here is CSALQGCGYTF. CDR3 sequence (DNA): TGCAGTGCGCTACAGGGTTGCGGCTACACCTTC.

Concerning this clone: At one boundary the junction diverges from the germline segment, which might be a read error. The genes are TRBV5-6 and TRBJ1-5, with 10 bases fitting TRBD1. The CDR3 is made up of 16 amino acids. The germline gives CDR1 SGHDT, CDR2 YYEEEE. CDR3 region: CASSWAGTGAFQPQNF. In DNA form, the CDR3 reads TGTGCCAGCAGCTGGGCCGGGACAGGGGCCTTTCAGCCCCAGAATTTT. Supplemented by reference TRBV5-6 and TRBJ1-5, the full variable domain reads DAGVTQSPTHLIKTRGQQVTLRCSPKSGHDTVSWYQQALGQGPQFIFQYYEEEERQRGNFPDRFSGHQFPNYSSELNVNALLLGDSALYLCASSWAGTGAFQPQNFGDGTRLSIL.

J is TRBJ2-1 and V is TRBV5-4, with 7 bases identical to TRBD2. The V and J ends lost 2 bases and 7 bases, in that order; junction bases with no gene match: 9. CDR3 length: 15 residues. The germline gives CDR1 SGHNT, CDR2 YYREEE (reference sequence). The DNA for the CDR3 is TGTGCCAGCAGCTTCGGGGGGAGGGCCGCGAATGAGCAGTTCTTC. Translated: CASSFGGRAANEQFF.

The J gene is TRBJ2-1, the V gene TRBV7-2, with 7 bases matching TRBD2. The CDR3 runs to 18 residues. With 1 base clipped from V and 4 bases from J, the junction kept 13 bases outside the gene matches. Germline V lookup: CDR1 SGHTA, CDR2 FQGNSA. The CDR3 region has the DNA TGTGCCAGCAGCTTAGGGATGTTTGGGACTATCGGGTACAATGAGCAGTTCTTC. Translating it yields CASSLGMFGTIGYNEQFF.

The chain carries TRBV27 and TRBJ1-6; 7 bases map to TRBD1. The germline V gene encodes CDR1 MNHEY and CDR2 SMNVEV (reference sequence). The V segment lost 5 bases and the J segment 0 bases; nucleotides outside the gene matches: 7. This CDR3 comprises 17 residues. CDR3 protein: CASSPGTDSSYNSPLHF. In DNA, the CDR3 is TGTGCCAGCAGTCCCGGGACAGACAGCTCCTATAATTCACCCCTCCACTTT.

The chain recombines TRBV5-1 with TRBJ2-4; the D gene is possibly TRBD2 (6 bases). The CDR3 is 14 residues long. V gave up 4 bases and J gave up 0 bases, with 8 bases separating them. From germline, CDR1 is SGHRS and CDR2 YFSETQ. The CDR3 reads CASSRDLAKNIQYF. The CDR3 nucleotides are TGCGCCAGCAGCCGGGACTTAGCCAAAAACATTCAGTACTTC.

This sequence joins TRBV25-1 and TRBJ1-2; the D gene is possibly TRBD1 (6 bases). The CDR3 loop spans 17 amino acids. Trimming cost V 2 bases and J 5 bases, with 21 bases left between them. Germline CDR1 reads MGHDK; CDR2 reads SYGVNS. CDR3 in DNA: TGTGCCAGCAGTGAAACTGGAAACCAAAAGGGACATTATGGCTACACCTTC. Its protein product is CASSETGNQKGHYGYTF.

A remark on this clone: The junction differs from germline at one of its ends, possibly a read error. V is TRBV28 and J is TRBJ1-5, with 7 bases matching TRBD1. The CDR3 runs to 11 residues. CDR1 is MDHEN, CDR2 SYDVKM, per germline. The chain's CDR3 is CASSSGQPQNF. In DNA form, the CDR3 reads TGTGCCAGCAGTTCGGGACAGCCCCAGAATTTT.

DNA of the CDR3: TGTGCCAGCCAACTACAGGGGGCAGACCAGAACTATGGCTACACCTTC. As protein: CASQLQGADQNYGYTF. The chain couples TRBV19 to TRBJ1-2; TRBD1 aligns across 9 bases. The CDR3 consists of 16 residues. V lost 9 bases and J lost 2; bases outside the gene matches: 13. Germline assignment: CDR1 LNHDA and CDR2 SQIVND (reference sequence).

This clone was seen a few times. DNA for the CDR3: TGTGCCAGCAGCTTAGGGACACACTACGAGCAGTACTTC. This codes for CASSLGTHYEQYF. The chain links TRBV7-9 to TRBJ2-7; TRBD1 is a possible D gene (5 bases). Germline assignment: CDR1 SEHNR and CDR2 FQNEAQ (reference sequence). CDR3 length: 13 residues. V was trimmed by 1 base and J by 3 bases, leaving 7 bases between them.

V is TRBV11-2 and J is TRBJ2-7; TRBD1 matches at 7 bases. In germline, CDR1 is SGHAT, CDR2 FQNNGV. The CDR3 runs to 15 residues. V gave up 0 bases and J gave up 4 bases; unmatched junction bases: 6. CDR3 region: CASSLDVGTEYEQYF. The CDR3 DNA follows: TGTGCCAGCAGCTTAGACGTTGGGACAGAGTACGAGCAGTACTTC. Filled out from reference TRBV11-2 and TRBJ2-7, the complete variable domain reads EAGVAQSPRYKIIEKRQSVAFWCNPISGHATLYWYQQILGQGPKLLIQFQNNGVVDDSQLPKDRFSAERLKGVDSTLKIQPAKLEDSAVYLCASSLDVGTEYEQYFGPGTRLTVT.

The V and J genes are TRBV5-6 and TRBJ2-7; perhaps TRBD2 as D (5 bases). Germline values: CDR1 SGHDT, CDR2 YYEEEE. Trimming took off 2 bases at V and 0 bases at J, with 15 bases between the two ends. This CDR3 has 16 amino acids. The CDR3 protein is CASSLPWRRDSYEQYF. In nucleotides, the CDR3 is TGTGCCAGCAGCTTACCGTGGAGACGGGACTCCTACGAGCAGTACTTC.

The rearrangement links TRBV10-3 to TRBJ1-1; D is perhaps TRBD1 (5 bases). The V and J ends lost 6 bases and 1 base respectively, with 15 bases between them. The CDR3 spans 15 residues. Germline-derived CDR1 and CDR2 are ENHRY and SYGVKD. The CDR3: CAISQQALGNTEAFF. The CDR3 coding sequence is TGTGCCATCAGCCAACAGGCCTTAGGGAACACTGAAGCTTTCTTT.

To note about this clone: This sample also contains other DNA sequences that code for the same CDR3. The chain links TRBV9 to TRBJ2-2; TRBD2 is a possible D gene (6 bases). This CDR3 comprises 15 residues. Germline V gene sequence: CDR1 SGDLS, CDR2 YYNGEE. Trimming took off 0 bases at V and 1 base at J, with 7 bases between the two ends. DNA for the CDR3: TGTGCCAGCAGCGTAGTCGGGGGGAACACCGGGGAGCTGTTTTTT. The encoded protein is CASSVVGGNTGELFF.

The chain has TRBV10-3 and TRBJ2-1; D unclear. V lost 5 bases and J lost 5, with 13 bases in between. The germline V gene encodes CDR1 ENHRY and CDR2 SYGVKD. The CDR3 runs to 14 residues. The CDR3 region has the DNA TGTGCCATCAGTTTAAGCGTGTTAAACAATGAGCAGTTCTTC. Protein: CAISLSVLNNEQFF.

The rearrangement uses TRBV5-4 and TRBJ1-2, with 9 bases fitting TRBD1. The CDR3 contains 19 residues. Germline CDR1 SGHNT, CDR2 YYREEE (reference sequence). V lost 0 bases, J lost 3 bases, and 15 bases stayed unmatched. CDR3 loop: CASSLAGQGLRGDDYGYTF. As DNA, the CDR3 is TGTGCCAGCAGCTTGGCCGGACAGGGGCTCCGAGGGGATGACTATGGCTACACCTTC.

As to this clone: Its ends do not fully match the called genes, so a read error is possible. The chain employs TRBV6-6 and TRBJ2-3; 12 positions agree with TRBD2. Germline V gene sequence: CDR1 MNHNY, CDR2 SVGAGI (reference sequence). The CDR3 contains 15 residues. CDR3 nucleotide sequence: TGTACCAGCAGTTATGAGGGACTAGCGGGAGATACGCAGTATTTT. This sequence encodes CTSSYEGLAGDTQYF.

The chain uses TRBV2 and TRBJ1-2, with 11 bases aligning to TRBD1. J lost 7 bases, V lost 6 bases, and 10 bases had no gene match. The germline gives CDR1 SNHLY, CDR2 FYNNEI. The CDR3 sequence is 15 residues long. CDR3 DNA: TGTGCCAGCAGCGCCCGGACAGGGGGCGACTCTGGCTACACCTTC. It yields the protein CASSARTGGDSGYTF.

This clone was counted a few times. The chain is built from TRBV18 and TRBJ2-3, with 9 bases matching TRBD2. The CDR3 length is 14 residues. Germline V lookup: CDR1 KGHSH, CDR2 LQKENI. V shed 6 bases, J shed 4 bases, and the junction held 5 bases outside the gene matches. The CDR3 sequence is CASSPGLAPDTQYF. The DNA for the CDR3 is TGTGCCAGCTCCCCGGGACTAGCCCCAGATACGCAGTATTTT. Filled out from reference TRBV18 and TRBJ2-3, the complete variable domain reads NAGVMQNPRHLVRRRGQEARLRCSPMKGHSHVYWYRQLPEEGLKFMVYLQKENIIDESGMPKERFSAEFPKEGPSILRIQQVVRGDSAAYFCASSPGLAPDTQYFGPGTRLTVL.

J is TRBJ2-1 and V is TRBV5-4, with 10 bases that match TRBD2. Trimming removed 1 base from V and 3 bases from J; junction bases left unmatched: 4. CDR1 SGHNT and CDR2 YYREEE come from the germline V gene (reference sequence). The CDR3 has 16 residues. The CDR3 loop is CASSLPTSGNYNEQFF. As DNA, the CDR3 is TGTGCCAGCAGCTTGCCCACTAGCGGGAACTACAATGAGCAGTTCTTC.

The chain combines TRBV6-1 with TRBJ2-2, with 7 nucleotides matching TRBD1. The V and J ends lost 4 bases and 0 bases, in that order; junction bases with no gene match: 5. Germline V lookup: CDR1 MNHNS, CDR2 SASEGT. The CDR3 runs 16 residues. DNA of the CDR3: TGTGCCAGCAGTGGAGGGGACAGATCGAACACCGGGGAGCTGTTTTTT. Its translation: CASSGGDRSNTGELFF.

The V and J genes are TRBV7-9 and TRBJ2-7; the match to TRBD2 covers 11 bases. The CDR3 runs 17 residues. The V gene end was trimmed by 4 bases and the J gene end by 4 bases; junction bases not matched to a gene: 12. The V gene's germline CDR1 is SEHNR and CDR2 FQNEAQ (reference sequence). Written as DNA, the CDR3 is TGTGCCAGCAGCTCCGTCGTCGGACTAGCGGGCCGTTACGAGCAGTACTTC. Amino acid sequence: CASSSVVGLAGRYEQYF.

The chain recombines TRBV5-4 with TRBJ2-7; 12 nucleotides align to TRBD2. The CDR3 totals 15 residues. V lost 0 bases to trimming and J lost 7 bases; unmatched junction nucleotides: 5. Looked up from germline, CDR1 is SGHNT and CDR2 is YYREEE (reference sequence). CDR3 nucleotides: TGTGCCAGCAGCTTGGCGGCTAGCGGGGGGGCGGAGCAGTACTTC. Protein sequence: CASSLAASGGAEQYF.